This T cell receptor (beta chain) was profiled in a study of blood T cell repertoires in COVID-19. Across the whole study: PBMCs, B-cell-depleted T cells, or T cells provided the cDNA or gDNA that made up the material.

This clone has more than one count but fewer than ten. Study processing details: It was from reference gene primer amplification that nucleated cell counts were estimated. TCRdb's table, derived via immunoSEQ multiplex PCR, lists solely in-frame clones and lacks some. V and J calls and clone size are as listed in that table; D and trimming were resolved from the DNA. The sample has 170,000 or so clones, around 87% seen once. The age range of participants was 18 to 89 years, with residence in about two dozen US areas. For recovered donors of Cohort 3, there were two negative PCRs, clearance, or symptom resolution. This TCR derives from a woman aged 50 to 60 who had recovered from COVID-19. Material for sequencing was PBMCs or T cells enriched from blood (not recorded which).

CDR3 residues: CSVEVGQENTEAFF. The CDR3 DNA sequence: TGCAGCGTTGAGGTAGGACAGGAGAACACTGAAGCTTTCTTT. The chain carries TRBV29-1 and TRBJ1-1; 7 bases are shared with TRBD1. With V trimmed by 3 bases and J by 1 base, 5 bases remained unmatched. CDR3 size: 14 residues. The germline V gene has CDR1 SQVTM and CDR2 ANQGSEA.